Following are 26 T cell receptor beta chains from one sample sequenced in a study of shared clonotypes between healthy human individuals. CD45RO-negative cells were positively selected for CCR7, leaving out terminally differentiated effector memory CD45RA+ cells. Repertoires were generated with immunoSEQ multiplex PCR, while TCRdb's copy carries only in-frame clones and drops some. The sample lists about 2.2 million clones, 90% to 95% occurring once. The sequenced material came from naive CD8+ T cells from PBMCs. These TCRs come from a man aged 18-30 years in good health. Some clones in this sample may be carry-over from other donors' samples.

A single count supports this clone. The chain links TRBV7-6 to TRBJ2-7, with 7 positions matching TRBD1. This CDR3 has 17 residues. J was trimmed by 7 bases and V by 1 base; bases with no gene match: 16. CDR1 and CDR2 (germline): SGHVS, FNYEAQ. CDR3 sequence (DNA): TGTGCCAGCAGCTTAGGATTCAGTCCAGGGGGAAGGGATGAGCAGTACTTC. Encoded protein: CASSLGFSPGGRDEQYF.

The chain links TRBV7-9 to TRBJ2-7; 11 nucleotides match TRBD2. Per the germline V gene, CDR1 is SEHNR and CDR2 is FQNEAQ (reference sequence). The CDR3 is 16 residues long. Trimming at V came to 2 bases and at J to 6 bases, leaving 9 bases not matched to a gene. CDR3: CASSLSKGLADIEQYF. The CDR3 DNA follows: TGTGCCAGCAGCTTATCGAAGGGACTAGCGGACATCGAGCAGTACTTC. The full variable domain, completed using reference TRBV7-9 and TRBJ2-7, is DTGVSQNPRHKITKRGQNVTFRCDPISEHNRLYWYRQTLGQGPEFLTYFQNEAQLEKSRLLSDRFSAERPKGSFSTLEIQRTEQGDSAMYLCASSLSKGLADIEQYFGPGTRLTVT.

Of note for this clone: Other DNA sequences of this sample code for an identical CDR3. The rearrangement uses TRBV19 and TRBJ2-7, with 11 bases lining up with TRBD2. The CDR3 is 14 residues long. Germline V gene lookup returns CDR1 LNHDA and CDR2 SQIVND (reference sequence). Losses at the gene ends were 1 base for V and 4 bases for J; bases not matched to a gene: 0. The chain's CDR3 is CASSIVAGGYEQYF. Written as DNA, the CDR3 is TGTGCCAGTAGTATAGTAGCGGGAGGGTACGAGCAGTACTTC.

The chain employs TRBV9 and TRBJ2-1; D gene ambiguous. The germline V and J ends were trimmed by 3 bases and 5 bases, with 15 bases remaining between them. The V gene's germline CDR1 is SGDLS and CDR2 YYNGEE. CDR3 size: 15 residues. The CDR3 spells CASSATSPPHNEQFF. As DNA, the CDR3 is TGTGCCAGCAGCGCGACGTCACCCCCACACAATGAGCAGTTCTTC.

The V call is TRBV11-2, the J call TRBJ2-2, with TRBD2 as a possible D gene (6 bases). Germline V gives CDR1 SGHAT, CDR2 FQNNGV. This CDR3 comprises 14 residues. The V end was cut by 10 bases, the J end by 1 base, with 13 bases between. This CDR3 is CATPMRENTGELFF. Here the CDR3 DNA reads TGTGCCACCCCAATGCGGGAGAACACCGGGGAGCTGTTTTTT.

Written as DNA, the CDR3 is TGTGCCAGCAGTTTTACAGGGCCCGGAGAGACCCAGTACTTC. Protein sequence: CASSFTGPGETQYF. V and J are TRBV28 and TRBJ2-5; D is perhaps TRBD1 (6 bases). Germline V lookup: CDR1 MDHEN, CDR2 SYDVKM. There are 14 residues in the CDR3. The V end was cut by 3 bases, the J end by 4 bases, with 12 bases between.

The gene calls are TRBV7-9 and TRBJ1-1; D unclear. CDR3 size: 15 residues. The V end was cut by 2 bases, the J end by 7 bases, with 17 bases between. CDR1 is SEHNR and CDR2 is FQNEAQ in the germline V gene (reference sequence). The CDR3 DNA is TGTGCCAGCAGCTTAAGTGGGTCGGGGTCAGATGAAGCTTTCTTT. Its protein product is CASSLSGSGSDEAFF.

This clone was seen once. The CDR3 here is CASSLMGLASNEQFF. CDR3 coding DNA: TGTGCCAGCAGCTTAATGGGACTGGCGTCCAATGAGCAGTTCTTC. V and J are TRBV7-8 and TRBJ2-1, with D tentatively TRBD2 (6 bases). The CDR3 loop spans 15 amino acids. V lost 2 bases to trimming and J lost 6 bases, with 14 bases between them. The germline V gene has CDR1 SGHVS and CDR2 FQNEAQ.

V gene TRBV29-1 combines with J gene TRBJ1-3; D may be TRBD1 (5 bases). CDR3 size: 17 residues. The germline gives CDR1 SQVTM, CDR2 ANQGSEA. V dropped 0 bases and J dropped 2 bases, with 17 bases sitting between them. DNA of the CDR3: TGCAGCGTTGAAGATCGGCAGGGAATGGATCCTGGAAACACCATATATTTT. This gives the protein CSVEDRQGMDPGNTIYF.

V usage is TRBV27 and J usage is TRBJ1-1; D is undetermined. The V gene lost 2 bases and the J gene lost 8 bases, with 12 bases spanning the gap. This CDR3 has 13 amino acids. Germline-derived CDR1 and CDR2 are MNHEY and SMNVEV (reference sequence). CDR3 region: CASSLRQPAEAFF. Here the CDR3 DNA reads TGTGCCAGCAGTTTAAGGCAGCCAGCCGAAGCTTTCTTT.

The V and J genes are TRBV11-2 and TRBJ2-7, with 7 bases aligning to TRBD1. V was pared by 4 bases and J by 5 bases, with 20 bases of the junction left unmatched. The CDR3 totals 18 residues. CDR1 SGHAT and CDR2 FQNNGV come from the germline V gene. The CDR3, as DNA: TGTGCCAGCAGCTCCCCTCCGGTGACAGGGATATTAAGGGACGAGCAGTACTTC. Its translation: CASSSPPVTGILRDEQYF. Full variable domain (outside the CDR3, taken from reference TRBV11-2 and TRBJ2-7): EAGVAQSPRYKIIEKRQSVAFWCNPISGHATLYWYQQILGQGPKLLIQFQNNGVVDDSQLPKDRFSAERLKGVDSTLKIQPAKLEDSAVYLCASSSPPVTGILRDEQYFGPGTRLTVT.

This chain links TRBV9 with TRBJ1-3; D not certain. V was clipped by 3 bases and J by 4 bases, with 26 bases between them. This CDR3 is 19 amino acids long. Germline values: CDR1 SGDLS, CDR2 YYNGEE. The CDR3 DNA reads TGTGCCAGCAGCGGTGGTAGTCCCCGTTACCAGACCGGAGGAAACACCATATATTTT. This gives the protein CASSGGSPRYQTGGNTIYF.

The chain has TRBV9 and TRBJ1-1; D remains unclear. The CDR3 spans 14 residues. From germline, CDR1 is SGDLS and CDR2 YYNGEE. The ends were cut back, 7 bases at V and 4 bases at J, with 17 bases in the middle. CDR3 sequence: CASSPMEVGTEAFF. The CDR3, as DNA: TGTGCCAGCTCCCCTATGGAGGTCGGCACTGAAGCTTTCTTT. Full variable domain (remainder filled in from reference TRBV9 and TRBJ1-1): DSGVTQTPKHLITATGQRVTLRCSPRSGDLSVYWYQQSLDQGLQFLIQYYNGEERAKGNILERFSAQQFPDLHSELNLSSLELGDSALYFCASSPMEVGTEAFFGQGTRLTVV.

The chain is built from TRBV30 and TRBJ2-2; D ambiguous. The CDR3 is 13 residues long. CDR1 and CDR2 (germline): GTSNPN, SVGIG (reference sequence). With 1 base removed from V and 8 bases from J, the gap between germline ends came to 11 bases. The CDR3 sequence: CAWSESGIGELFF. CDR3 nucleotide sequence: TGTGCCTGGAGTGAAAGTGGGATTGGGGAGCTGTTTTTT.

This sequence joins TRBV9 and TRBJ2-2; 7 bases map to TRBD2. J lost 3 bases, V lost 2 bases, and 10 bases had no gene match. The CDR3 consists of 17 residues. CDR1 and CDR2 from the germline V gene are SGDLS and YYNGEE. Written as DNA, the CDR3 is TGTGCCAGCAGCGTTAATAAGGGGAGCGGGGACACCGGGGAGCTGTTTTTT. It translates to CASSVNKGSGDTGELFF.

The chain combines TRBV7-2 with TRBJ2-3; 7 bases match TRBD1. V shed 2 bases, J shed 13 bases, and the junction held 3 bases outside the gene matches. The CDR3 totals 11 residues. Germline loops: CDR1 SGHTA, CDR2 FQGNSA. For the CDR3, the DNA is TGTGCCAGCAGCTTATGGCAGGGGGAGTATTTT. Its translation is CASSLWQGEYF.

The V and J genes are TRBV27 and TRBJ2-7; TRBD2 matches 13 bases. CDR1 is MNHEY, CDR2 SMNVEV, per germline (reference sequence). Trimming removed 3 bases from V and 2 bases from J; junction bases left unmatched: 4. This CDR3 region has 16 residues. CDR3 coding DNA: TGTGCCAGCAGTTTTAGACTAGCGGGAGGAGCCTACGAGCAGTACTTC. Amino acids: CASSFRLAGGAYEQYF.

This chain joins TRBV7-9 and TRBJ2-2; D ambiguous. The CDR3 covers 17 residues. The ends were cut back, 0 bases at V and 3 bases at J, with 14 bases in the middle. Germline CDR1 reads SEHNR; CDR2 reads FQNEAQ (reference sequence). DNA of the CDR3: TGTGCCAGCAGCTTAGCGGCCAGGCCCGTGGACACCGGGGAGCTGTTTTTT. Translating it yields CASSLAARPVDTGELFF.

This clone was detected a few times. Other DNA sequences in this sample translate to the same CDR3. J is TRBJ2-7 and V is TRBV5-6, with D unresolved. The V gene's germline CDR1 is SGHDT and CDR2 YYEEEE. The CDR3 length is 12 residues. V was shortened by 1 base and J by 3 bases, with 5 bases between the two germline ends. CDR3: CASSLLDYEQYF. Written as DNA, the CDR3 is TGTGCCAGCAGCTTGTTGGACTACGAGCAGTACTTC.

This sequence joins TRBV6-5 and TRBJ1-1; 9 positions agree with TRBD1. Germline V gene sequence: CDR1 MNHEY, CDR2 SVGAGI. CDR3 length equals 12 residues. Germline trimming cut 6 bases from V and 6 bases from J; bases unmatched to any gene: 2. Here the CDR3 DNA reads TGTGCCAGCAGCGACAGGGGGGCTGAAGCTTTCTTT. It specifies CASSDRGAEAFF.

About this clone itself: A much larger clone lies a single base off, so this may be a read error. At the DNA level, this CDR3 is encoded by other sequences in the same sample as well. The rearrangement uses TRBV7-9 and TRBJ2-7; D could derive from TRBD1 or TRBD2 (5 bases each). There are 11 residues in the CDR3. Germline CDR1 reads SEHNR; CDR2 reads FQNEAQ (reference sequence). Trimming removed 3 bases from V and 6 bases from J, with 6 bases in between. The CDR3 here is CASSFGGEQYF. Written as DNA, the CDR3 is TGTGCCAGCAGCTTTGGGGGCGAGCAGTACTTC.

As concerns this clone: This same CDR3 is encoded by further DNA sequences in the sample. The rearrangement uses TRBV27 and TRBJ2-3; 11 nucleotides line up with TRBD2. CDR1 MNHEY and CDR2 SMNVEV come from the germline V gene (reference sequence). CDR3 length: 16 amino acids. V was clipped by 1 base and J by 3 bases; unmatched bases: 3. In nucleotides, the CDR3 is TGTGCCAGCAGTTTATTGAGGACTAGCGGGACAGATACGCAGTATTTT. It translates to CASSLLRTSGTDTQYF.

This chain connects TRBV13 to TRBJ2-1, with 8 bases identical to TRBD2. The junction had 8 bases not matched to a gene; V was cut back by 1 base and J by 9 bases. CDR3 length equals 15 residues. Germline CDR1 and CDR2: PRHDT and FYEKMQ (reference sequence). The CDR3 DNA reads as TGTGCCAGCAGCTTAGAAAACGGGAGGGGCGGTGAGCAGTTCTTC. Translation gives CASSLENGRGGEQFF.

The chain combines TRBV6-1 with TRBJ2-7; D gene unclear. The CDR3 has 16 residues. Trimming shortened V by 0 bases and J by 5 bases, and 17 bases separated the two germline ends. Germline lookup yields CDR1 MNHNS and CDR2 SASEGT. CDR3 bases: TGTGCCAGCAGTGAAGCCGTCTCACCTACGGCCCACGAGCAGTACTTC. This encodes CASSEAVSPTAHEQYF.

The chain recombines TRBV7-3 with TRBJ1-1; D is uncertain. The CDR3 sequence is 15 residues long. Looked up from germline, CDR1 is SGHTA and CDR2 is FQGTGA. Trimming pared 2 bases from V and 0 bases from J, leaving 10 bases between. The CDR3 loop is CASSLLPAMNTEAFF. The CDR3 DNA reads as TGTGCCAGCAGCTTACTCCCAGCGATGAACACTGAAGCTTTCTTT. Complete variable domain (other parts from reference TRBV7-3 and TRBJ1-1): GAGVSQTPSNKVTEKGKYVELRCDPISGHTALYWYRQSLGQGPEFLIYFQGTGAADDSGLPNDRFFAVRPEGSVSTLKIQRTERGDSAVYLCASSLLPAMNTEAFFGQGTRLTVV.

This clone appeared once. Other nucleotide sequences from this sample produce the same CDR3. The chain has TRBV27 and TRBJ2-7; the D is unclear. This CDR3 has 14 amino acids. V lost 3 bases and J 0 bases, leaving 9 bases between the germline ends. The germline V gene encodes CDR1 MNHEY and CDR2 SMNVEV (reference sequence). DNA of the CDR3: TGTGCCAGCAGTTTCACAGCAGCCTCCTACGAGCAGTACTTC. Protein: CASSFTAASYEQYF.